This T cell receptor (beta chain) was observed in a study of T cell responses to AZD1222 COVID-19 vaccine. General study results and limits: Donors were largely white British and mainly female; clonal diversity was possibly underestimated. Sampled repertoires all dated from after the peak T cell response.

Some clones are missing from TCRdb's copy, which holds only in-frame ones; the method was immunoSEQ multiplex PCR. Of about 68,000 clones in the sample, about 90% were seen once. V lost 6 bases and J lost 4; bases outside the gene matches: 3. There are 13 residues in the CDR3. Per the germline V gene, CDR1 is SQVTM and CDR2 is ANQGSEA. This clone has just one count. Its antigen remains unidentified. This receptor was identified in an adult in good health. The sequences come from peripheral blood, collected on day 0 of AZD1222 vaccination. The chain combines TRBV29-1 with TRBJ1-4; 9 nucleotides align to TRBD1. The CDR3 region has the DNA TGCAGCGTGAAGGACAGGGGTAATGAAAAACTGTTTTTT. This sequence encodes CSVKDRGNEKLFF. Complete variable domain (other parts from reference TRBV29-1 and TRBJ1-4): SAVISQKPSRDICQRGTSLTIQCQVDSQVTMMFWYRQQPGQSLTLIATANQGSEATYESGFVIDKFPISRPNLTFSTLTVSNMSPEDSSIYLCSVKDRGNEKLFFGSGTQLSVL.